This T cell receptor beta chain was captured in a study of cytomegalovirus exposure and HLA in healthy donors. Overall study findings and caveats: The only immune exposure information that was available was CMV serostatus. Cytomegalovirus-associated status was assigned to fewer than 200 TCR beta chains. A later analysis showed that HLA-associated TCR beta chains had undergone more clonal expansion than equally common others. A missense DCLRE1C variant was associated with V- and J-gene trimming of TCR beta chains in a later analysis, and an independent cohort replicated the association.

The PCR contained 60 Vbeta and 13 Jbeta primers. TCRdb's copy holds only in-frame clones and misses some; the assay was immunoSEQ multiplex PCR. The table shows about 170,000 clones, with roughly 80% occurring only once. About this clone: Its antigen is undetermined.

This TCR was recovered from a woman aged 45 to 65 in good health and CMV-seropositive. Sequencing was performed on PBMCs.

The CDR3 region is CASRLDRIYEQYF. CDR3 coding DNA: TGTGCAAGTCGACTGGACAGGATCTACGAGCAGTACTTC. The chain joins TRBV12-2 to TRBJ2-7; TRBD1, the table's D call, was not compared with the DNA. TRBV12-2 is marked as a pseudogene. The CDR3 extends over 13 amino acids.